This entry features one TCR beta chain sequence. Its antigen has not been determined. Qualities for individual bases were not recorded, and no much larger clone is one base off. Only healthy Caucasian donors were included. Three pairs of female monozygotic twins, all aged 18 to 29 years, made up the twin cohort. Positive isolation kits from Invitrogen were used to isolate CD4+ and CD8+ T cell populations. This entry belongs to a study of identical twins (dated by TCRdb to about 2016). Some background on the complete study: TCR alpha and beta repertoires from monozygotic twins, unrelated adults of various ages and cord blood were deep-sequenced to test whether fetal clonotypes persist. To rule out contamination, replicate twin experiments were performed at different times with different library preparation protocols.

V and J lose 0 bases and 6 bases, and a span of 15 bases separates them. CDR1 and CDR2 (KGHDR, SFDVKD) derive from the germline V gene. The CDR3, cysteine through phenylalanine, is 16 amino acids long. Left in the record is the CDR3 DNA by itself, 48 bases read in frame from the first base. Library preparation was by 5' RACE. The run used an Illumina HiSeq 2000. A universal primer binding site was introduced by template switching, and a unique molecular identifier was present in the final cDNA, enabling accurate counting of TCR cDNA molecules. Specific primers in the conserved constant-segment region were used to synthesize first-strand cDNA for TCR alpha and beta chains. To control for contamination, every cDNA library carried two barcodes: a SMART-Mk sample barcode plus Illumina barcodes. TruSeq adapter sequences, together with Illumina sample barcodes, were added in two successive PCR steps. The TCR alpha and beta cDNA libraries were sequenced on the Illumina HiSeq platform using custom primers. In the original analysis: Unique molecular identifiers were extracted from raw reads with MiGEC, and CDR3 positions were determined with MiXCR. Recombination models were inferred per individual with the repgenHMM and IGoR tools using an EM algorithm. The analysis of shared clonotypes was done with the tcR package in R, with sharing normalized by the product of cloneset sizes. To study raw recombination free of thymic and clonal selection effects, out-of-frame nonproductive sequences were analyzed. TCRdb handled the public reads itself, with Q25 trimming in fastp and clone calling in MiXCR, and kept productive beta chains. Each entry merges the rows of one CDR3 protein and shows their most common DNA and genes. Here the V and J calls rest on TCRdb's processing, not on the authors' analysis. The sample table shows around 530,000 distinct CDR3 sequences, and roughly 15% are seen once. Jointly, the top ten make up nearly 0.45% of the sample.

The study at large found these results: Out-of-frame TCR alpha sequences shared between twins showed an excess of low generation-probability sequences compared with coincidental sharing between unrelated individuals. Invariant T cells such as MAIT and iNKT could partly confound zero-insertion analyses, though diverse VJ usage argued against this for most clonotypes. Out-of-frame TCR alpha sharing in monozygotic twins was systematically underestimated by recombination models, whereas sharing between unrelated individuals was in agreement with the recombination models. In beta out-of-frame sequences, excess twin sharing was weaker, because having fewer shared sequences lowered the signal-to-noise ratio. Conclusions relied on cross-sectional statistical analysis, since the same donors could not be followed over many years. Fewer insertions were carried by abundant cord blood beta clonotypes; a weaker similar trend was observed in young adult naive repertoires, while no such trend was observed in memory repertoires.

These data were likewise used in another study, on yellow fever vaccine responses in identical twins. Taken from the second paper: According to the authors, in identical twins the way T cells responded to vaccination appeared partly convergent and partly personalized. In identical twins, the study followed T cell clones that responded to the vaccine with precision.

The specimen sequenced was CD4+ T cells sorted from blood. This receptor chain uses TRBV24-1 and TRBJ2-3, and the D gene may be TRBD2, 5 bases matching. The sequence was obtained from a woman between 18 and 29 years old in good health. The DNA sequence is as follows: TGTGCCACCAGTGATTTGGGATCTGGAGGAAGGGATACGCAGTATTTT. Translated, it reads CATSDLGSGGRDTQYF.